This T cell receptor beta chain was sequenced in a study of cytomegalovirus exposure and HLA in healthy donors. General observations from the study: Rare TCR sequences dominated, though some public TCRs recurred in many donors. Looking again later, the authors saw that most CMV-associated TCR beta chains seemed HLA-restricted.

With regard to this clone: Its antigen is still unknown.

The CDR3 extends over 16 amino acids. CDR1 SGHRS and CDR2 YFSETQ come from the germline V gene. Trimming at V came to 4 bases and at J to 0 bases, leaving 6 bases not matched to a gene. The PCR had 60 Vbeta and 13 Jbeta primers. TCRdb's table, derived via immunoSEQ multiplex PCR, lists solely in-frame clones and lacks some. Its table lists some 120,000 clones. This clonotype was obtained from a man between 40 and 49 years old in good health and CMV-seronegative. J is TRBJ2-3 and V is TRBV5-1; 9 nucleotides agree with TRBD2. Sequencing was performed on PBMCs. CDR3 amino acids: CASSNSGSWSTDTQYF. In DNA form, the CDR3 reads TGCGCCAGCAGCAATAGCGGGAGTTGGAGCACAGATACGCAGTATTTT. Full variable domain (rest looked up from reference TRBV5-1 and TRBJ2-3): KAGVTQTPRYLIKTRGQQVTLSCSPISGHRSVSWYQQTPGQGLQFLFEYFSETQRNKGNFPGRFSGRQFSNSRSEMNVSTLELGDSALYLCASSNSGSWSTDTQYFGPGTRLTVL.